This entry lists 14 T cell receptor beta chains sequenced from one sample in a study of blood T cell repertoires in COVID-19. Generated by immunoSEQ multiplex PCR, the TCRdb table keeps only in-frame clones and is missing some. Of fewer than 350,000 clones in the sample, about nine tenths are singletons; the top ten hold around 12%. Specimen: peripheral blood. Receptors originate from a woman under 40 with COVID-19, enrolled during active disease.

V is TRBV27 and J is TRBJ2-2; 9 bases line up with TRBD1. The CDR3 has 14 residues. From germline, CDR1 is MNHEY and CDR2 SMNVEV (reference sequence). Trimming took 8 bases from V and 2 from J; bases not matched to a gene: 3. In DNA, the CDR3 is TGTGCCAGCCAGGGACAGGGCAACACCGGGGAGCTGTTTTTT. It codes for CASQGQGNTGELFF.

The CDR3 nucleotides read TGTGCCAGCAGCCCCTCCACCGGGGAGCTGTTTTTT. Protein product: CASSPSTGELFF. The genes are TRBV12-3 or TRBV12-4 and TRBJ2-2, with D unresolved. The CDR3 sequence is 12 residues long. V gave up 6 bases and J gave up 4 bases, with 6 bases separating them.

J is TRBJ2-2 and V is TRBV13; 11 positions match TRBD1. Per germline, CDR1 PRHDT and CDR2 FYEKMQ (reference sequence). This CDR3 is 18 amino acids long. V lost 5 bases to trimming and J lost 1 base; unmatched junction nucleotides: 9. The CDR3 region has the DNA TGTGCCAGCAGCGGTCTCCTCGGGACAGGGGGGAACACCGGGGAGCTGTTTTTT. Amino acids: CASSGLLGTGGNTGELFF.

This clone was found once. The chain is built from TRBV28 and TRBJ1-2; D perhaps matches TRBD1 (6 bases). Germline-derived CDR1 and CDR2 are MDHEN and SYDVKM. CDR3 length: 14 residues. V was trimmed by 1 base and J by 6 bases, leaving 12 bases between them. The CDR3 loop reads CASSLSRRGDGYTF. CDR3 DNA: TGTGCCAGCAGTTTATCCCGCAGGGGCGATGGCTACACCTTC.

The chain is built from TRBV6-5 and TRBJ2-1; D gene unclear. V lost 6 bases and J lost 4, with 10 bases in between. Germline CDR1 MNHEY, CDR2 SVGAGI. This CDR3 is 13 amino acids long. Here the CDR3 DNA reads TGTGCCAGCAGCCCGACTGAGTACAATGAGCAGTTCTTC. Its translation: CASSPTEYNEQFF.

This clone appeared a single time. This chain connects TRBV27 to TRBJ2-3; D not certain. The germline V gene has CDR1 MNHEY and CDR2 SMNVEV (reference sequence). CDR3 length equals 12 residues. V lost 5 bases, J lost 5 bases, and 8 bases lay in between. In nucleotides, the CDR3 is TGTGCCAGCAGTCCACTAAGAGATACGCAGTATTTT. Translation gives CASSPLRDTQYF.

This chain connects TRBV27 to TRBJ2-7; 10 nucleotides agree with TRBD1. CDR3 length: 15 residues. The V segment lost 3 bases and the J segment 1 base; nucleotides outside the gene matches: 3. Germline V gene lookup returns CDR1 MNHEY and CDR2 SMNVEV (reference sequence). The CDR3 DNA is TGTGCCAGCAGTTTCTCGGGACAGGGGTCCTACGAGCAGTACTTC. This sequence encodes CASSFSGQGSYEQYF.

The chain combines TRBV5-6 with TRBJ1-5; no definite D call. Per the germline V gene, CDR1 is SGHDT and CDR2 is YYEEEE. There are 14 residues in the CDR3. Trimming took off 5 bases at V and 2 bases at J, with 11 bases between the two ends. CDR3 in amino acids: CASRTGCRNQPQHF. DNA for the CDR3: TGTGCCAGCAGGACCGGGTGTCGCAATCAGCCCCAGCATTTT.

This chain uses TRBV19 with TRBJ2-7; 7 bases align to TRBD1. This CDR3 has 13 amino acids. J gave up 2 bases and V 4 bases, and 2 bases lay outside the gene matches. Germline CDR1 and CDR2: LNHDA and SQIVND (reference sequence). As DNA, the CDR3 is TGTGCCAGTAGTACGGACAGGACCTACGAGCAGTACTTC. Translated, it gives CASSTDRTYEQYF.

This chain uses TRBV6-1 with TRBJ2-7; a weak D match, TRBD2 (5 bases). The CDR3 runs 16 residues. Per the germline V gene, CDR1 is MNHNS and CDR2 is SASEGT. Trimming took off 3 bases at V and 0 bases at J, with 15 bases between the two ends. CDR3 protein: CASSDIRGGGSYEQYF. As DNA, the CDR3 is TGTGCCAGCAGTGACATTCGGGGTGGAGGCTCCTACGAGCAGTACTTC.

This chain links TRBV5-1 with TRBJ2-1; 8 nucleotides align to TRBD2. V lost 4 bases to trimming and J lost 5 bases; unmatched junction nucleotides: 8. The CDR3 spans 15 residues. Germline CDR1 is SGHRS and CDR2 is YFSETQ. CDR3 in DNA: TGCGCCAGCAGCGCGCCGGGACTAGAGAACAATGAGCAGTTCTTC. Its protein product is CASSAPGLENNEQFF. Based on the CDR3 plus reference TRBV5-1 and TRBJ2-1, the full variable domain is KAGVTQTPRYLIKTRGQQVTLSCSPISGHRSVSWYQQTPGQGLQFLFEYFSETQRNKGNFPGRFSGRQFSNSRSEMNVSTLELGDSALYLCASSAPGLENNEQFFGPGTRLTVL.

The CDR3 DNA is TGCAGCGTTGAAGATGACTACAGCGGCCCCACCTACGAGCAGTACTTC. Translated: CSVEDDYSGPTYEQYF. The V call is TRBV29-1, the J call TRBJ2-7; the D gene is possibly TRBD2 (5 bases). From germline, CDR1 is SQVTM and CDR2 ANQGSEA. The CDR3 sequence is 16 residues long. The ends were cut back, 0 bases at V and 2 bases at J, with 17 bases in the middle.

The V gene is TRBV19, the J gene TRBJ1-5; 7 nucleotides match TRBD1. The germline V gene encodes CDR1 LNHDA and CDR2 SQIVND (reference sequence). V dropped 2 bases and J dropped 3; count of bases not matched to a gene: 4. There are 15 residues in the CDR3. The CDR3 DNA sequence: TGTGCCAGTAGTATAACAGGGGTCTCCAATCAGCCCCAGCATTTT. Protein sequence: CASSITGVSNQPQHF. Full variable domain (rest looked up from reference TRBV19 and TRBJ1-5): DGGITQSPKYLFRKEGQNVTLSCEQNLNHDAMYWYRQDPGQGLRLIYYSQIVNDFQKGDIAEGYSVSREKKESFPLTVTSAQKNPTAFYLCASSITGVSNQPQHFGDGTRLSIL.

This chain's CDR3 is CASSSPSRDRSPNTF. The CDR3 region has the DNA TGTGCCAGTAGTTCCCCCAGCCGGGACAGATCACCGAACACCTTC. The rearrangement links TRBV19 to TRBJ1-2; 7 bases line up with TRBD1. Per germline, CDR1 LNHDA and CDR2 SQIVND (reference sequence). Unmatched junction bases numbered 18, after V lost 5 bases and J lost 12 bases. This CDR3 region has 15 residues. The full variable domain, rest sourced from reference TRBV19 and TRBJ1-2, is DGGITQSPKYLFRKEGQNVTLSCEQNLNHDAMYWYRQDPGQGLRLIYYSQIVNDFQKGDIAEGYSVSREKKESFPLTVTSAQKNPTAFYLCASSSPSRDRSPNTFGSGTRLTVV.